Shown below are 5 T cell receptor beta chains from a single sample sequenced in a study of cytomegalovirus exposure and HLA in healthy donors (dated by TCRdb to between 2016 and 2019). To prepare the library, the immunoSEQ multiplex PCR assay was applied. For the multiplex PCR, a mixture combining 60 forward primers for TCR Vbeta segments and 13 reverse primers for TCR Jbeta segments was used. Imported from immuneACCESS, the table was reduced by TCRdb to in-frame sequences with V and J called. These copies leave out some clones; in studies compared against another copy, an unresolved V gene accounts for under half, and the cause of the remainder is not known. The data table for this sample lists around 50,000 clones. The top ten hold 2.1% of the sample. Sequencing input: PBMCs. The receptors were gathered from a woman aged 35 to 49 in good health and CMV-seronegative.

The V gene is TRBV2, the J gene TRBJ2-7; a possible D gene is TRBD2 (5 bases). With 2 bases removed from V and 5 bases from J, the gap between germline ends came to 7 bases. Per the germline V gene, CDR1 is SNHLY and CDR2 is FYNNEI. CDR3 length equals 12 residues. This chain's CDR3 is CASSETSDEQYF. The CDR3 nucleotides read TGTGCCAGCAGTGAAACTAGTGACGAGCAGTACTTC.

The chain couples TRBV27 to TRBJ1-1; 7 nucleotides align to TRBD1. Trimming cost V 6 bases and J 5 bases; bases outside gene matches: 3. The CDR3 has 12 residues. Germline-derived CDR1 and CDR2 are MNHEY and SMNVEV (reference sequence). In DNA, the CDR3 is TGTGCCAGCAGACAGGGGAGGACTGAAGCTTTCTTT. This sequence encodes CASRQGRTEAFF.

The V and J genes are TRBV18 and TRBJ2-1, with D possibly TRBD2 on 5 matching bases. V lost 1 base and J lost 9, with 19 bases in between. CDR1 is KGHSH, CDR2 LQKENI, per germline. This CDR3 is 16 amino acids long. The CDR3 loop is CASSPRSLGRFGEQFF. The DNA for the CDR3 is TGTGCCAGCTCACCACGGTCACTAGGGCGGTTCGGTGAGCAGTTCTTC.

The chain has TRBV7-2 and TRBJ1-3; maybe TRBD1 (6 bases). The germline gives CDR1 SGHTA, CDR2 FQGNSA. The CDR3 contains 16 residues. V was cut by 5 bases and J by 0 bases, with 14 bases left in between. The CDR3 here is CASSPSQGNSGNTIYF. The CDR3 DNA sequence: TGTGCCAGCAGCCCCTCACAGGGAAACTCTGGAAACACCATATATTTT.

A remark on this clone: The sample holds other DNA sequences that translate to the same CDR3. This chain connects TRBV6-4 to TRBJ1-2; D might be TRBD1 (6 bases). Germline CDR1 and CDR2: MRHNA and SNTAGT. The CDR3 spans 13 residues. V gave up 2 bases and J gave up 8 bases, with 12 bases separating them. The CDR3 coding sequence is TGTGCCAGCAGTGACAGGGACACTGGGGGCTACACCTTC. The encoded protein is CASSDRDTGGYTF.